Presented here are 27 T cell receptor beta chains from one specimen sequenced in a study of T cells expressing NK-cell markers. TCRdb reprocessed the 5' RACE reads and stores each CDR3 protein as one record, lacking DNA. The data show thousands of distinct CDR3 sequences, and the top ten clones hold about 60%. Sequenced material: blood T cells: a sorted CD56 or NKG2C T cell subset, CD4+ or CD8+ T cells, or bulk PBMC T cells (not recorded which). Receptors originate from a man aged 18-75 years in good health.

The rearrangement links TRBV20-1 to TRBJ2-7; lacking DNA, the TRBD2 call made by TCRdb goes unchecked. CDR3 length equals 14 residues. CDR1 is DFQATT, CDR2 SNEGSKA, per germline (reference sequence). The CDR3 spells CSAIAGGEVSEQYF.

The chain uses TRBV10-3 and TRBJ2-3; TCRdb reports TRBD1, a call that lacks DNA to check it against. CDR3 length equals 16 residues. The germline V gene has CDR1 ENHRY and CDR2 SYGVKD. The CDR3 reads CAISEPTSGGADTQYF.

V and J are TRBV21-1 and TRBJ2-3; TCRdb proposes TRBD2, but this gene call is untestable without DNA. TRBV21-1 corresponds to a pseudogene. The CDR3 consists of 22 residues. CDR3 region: CAAGFPGTSGGSILTSTDTQYF.

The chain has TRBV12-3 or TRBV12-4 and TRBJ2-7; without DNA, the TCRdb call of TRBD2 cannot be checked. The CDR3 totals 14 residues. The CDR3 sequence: CASSTTSGAEKQYF.

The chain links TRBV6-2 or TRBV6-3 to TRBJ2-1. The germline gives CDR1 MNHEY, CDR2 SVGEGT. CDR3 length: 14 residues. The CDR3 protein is CASSYDLTFGEQFF.

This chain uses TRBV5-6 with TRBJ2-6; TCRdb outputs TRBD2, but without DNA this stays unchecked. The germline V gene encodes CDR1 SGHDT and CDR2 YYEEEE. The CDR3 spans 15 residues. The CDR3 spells CASSYDYSGANVLTF. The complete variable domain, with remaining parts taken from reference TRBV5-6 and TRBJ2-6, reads DAGVTQSPTHLIKTRGQQVTLRCSPKSGHDTVSWYQQALGQGPQFIFQYYEEEERQRGNFPDRFSGHQFPNYSSELNVNALLLGDSALYLCASSYDYSGANVLTFGAGSRLTVL.

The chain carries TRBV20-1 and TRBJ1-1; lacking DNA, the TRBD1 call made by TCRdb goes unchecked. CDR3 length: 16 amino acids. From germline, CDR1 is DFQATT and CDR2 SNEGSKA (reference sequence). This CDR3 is CSARGLDREMVTEAFF.

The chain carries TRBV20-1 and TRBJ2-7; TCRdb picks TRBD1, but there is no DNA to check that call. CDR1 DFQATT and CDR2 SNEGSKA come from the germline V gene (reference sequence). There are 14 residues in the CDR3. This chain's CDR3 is CSARGEGAAYEQYF.

The CDR3 protein is CASSPKGEAGELFF. The chain couples TRBV4-2 to TRBJ2-2. The CDR3 consists of 14 residues. The V gene's germline CDR1 is LGHNA and CDR2 YNFKEQ.

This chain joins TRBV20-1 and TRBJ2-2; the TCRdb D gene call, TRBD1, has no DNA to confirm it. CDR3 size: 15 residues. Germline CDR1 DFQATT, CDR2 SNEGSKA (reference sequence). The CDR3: CSARVLGQDTGELFF.

CDR3 region: CASSPWDSVNGEQYF. The V gene is TRBV23-1, the J gene TRBJ2-7; TCRdb selects TRBD1, and the lack of DNA leaves this call unchecked. TRBV23-1 carries the ORF label, with uncertain function. CDR3 length equals 15 residues.

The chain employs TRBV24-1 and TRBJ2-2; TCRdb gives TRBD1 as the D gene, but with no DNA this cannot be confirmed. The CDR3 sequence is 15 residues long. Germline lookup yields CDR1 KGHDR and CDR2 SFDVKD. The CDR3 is CATRSQGAETGELFF.

CDR3 region: CASSKGTGKANEQFF. The chain employs TRBV21-1 and TRBJ2-1; lacking DNA, the TRBD1 call made by TCRdb goes unchecked. TRBV21-1 is listed as a pseudogene. This CDR3 region has 15 residues.

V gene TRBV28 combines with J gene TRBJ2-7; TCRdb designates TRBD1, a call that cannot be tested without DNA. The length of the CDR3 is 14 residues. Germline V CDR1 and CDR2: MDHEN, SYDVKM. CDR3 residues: CASRFTGTTYEQYF.

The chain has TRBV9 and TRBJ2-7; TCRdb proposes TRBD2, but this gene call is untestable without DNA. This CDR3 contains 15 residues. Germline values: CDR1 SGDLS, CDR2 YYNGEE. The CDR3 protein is CASSVEPAGGREQYF. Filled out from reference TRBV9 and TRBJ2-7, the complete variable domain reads DSGVTQTPKHLITATGQRVTLRCSPRSGDLSVYWYQQSLDQGLQFLIQYYNGEERAKGNILERFSAQQFPDLHSELNLSSLELGDSALYFCASSVEPAGGREQYFGPGTRLTVT.

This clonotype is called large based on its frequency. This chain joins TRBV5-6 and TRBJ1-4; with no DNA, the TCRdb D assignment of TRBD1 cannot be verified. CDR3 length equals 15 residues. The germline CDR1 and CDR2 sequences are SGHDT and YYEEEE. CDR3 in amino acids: CASSQPGGDNEKLFF.

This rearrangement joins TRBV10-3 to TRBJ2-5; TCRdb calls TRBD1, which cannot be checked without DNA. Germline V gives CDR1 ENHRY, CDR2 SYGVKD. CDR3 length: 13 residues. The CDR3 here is CAIKGQGGETQYF.

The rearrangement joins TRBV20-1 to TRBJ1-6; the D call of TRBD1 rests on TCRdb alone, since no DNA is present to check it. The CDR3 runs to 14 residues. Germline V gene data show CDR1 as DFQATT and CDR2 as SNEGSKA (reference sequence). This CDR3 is CSARGQGDFSPLHF.

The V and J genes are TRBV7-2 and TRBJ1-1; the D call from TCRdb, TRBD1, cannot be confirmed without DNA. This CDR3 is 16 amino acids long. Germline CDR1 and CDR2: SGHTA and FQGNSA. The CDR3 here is CASSLGLGAGGAPAFF.

This CDR3 reads CASSFDDNSPLHF. The rearrangement joins TRBV7-2 to TRBJ1-6. This CDR3 is built from 13 residues. Germline CDR1 and CDR2: SGHTA and FQGNSA.

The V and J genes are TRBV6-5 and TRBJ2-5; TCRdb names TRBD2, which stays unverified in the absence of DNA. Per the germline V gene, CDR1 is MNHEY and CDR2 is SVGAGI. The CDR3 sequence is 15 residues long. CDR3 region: CASSNLAGGGETQYF.

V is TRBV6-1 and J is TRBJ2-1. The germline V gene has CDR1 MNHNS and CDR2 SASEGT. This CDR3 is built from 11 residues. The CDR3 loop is CASSAHYEQFF.

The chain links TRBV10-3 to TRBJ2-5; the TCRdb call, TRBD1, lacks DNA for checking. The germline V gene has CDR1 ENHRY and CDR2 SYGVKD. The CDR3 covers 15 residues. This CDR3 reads CATKDRDRDQETQYF.

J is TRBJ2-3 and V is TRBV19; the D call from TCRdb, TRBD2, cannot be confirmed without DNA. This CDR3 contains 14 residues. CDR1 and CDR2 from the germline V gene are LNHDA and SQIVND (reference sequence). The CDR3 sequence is CATGGHLHTDTQYF.

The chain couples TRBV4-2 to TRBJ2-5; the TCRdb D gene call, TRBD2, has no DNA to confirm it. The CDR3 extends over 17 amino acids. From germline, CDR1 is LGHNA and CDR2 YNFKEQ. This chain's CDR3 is CASSQDGASGGPETQYF.

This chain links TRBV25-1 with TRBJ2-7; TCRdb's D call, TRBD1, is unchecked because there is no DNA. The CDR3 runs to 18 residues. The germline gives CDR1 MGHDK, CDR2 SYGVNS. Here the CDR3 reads CASSETNARSNGGDEQYF.

CDR3 sequence: CASSFGSGANVLTF. This chain links TRBV7-2 with TRBJ2-6. Germline CDR1 and CDR2: SGHTA and FQGNSA. The CDR3 is 14 residues long.